The 31 T cell receptor beta chains in this list originate from one sample, sequenced in a study of blood T cells in healthy people across ages. The second PCR ran about 6 to 11 cycles with a sample-barcoded 5' primer and J-beta primers. TCRdb itself ran the 5' RACE reads through MiXCR, one entry per CDR3 protein. The sample carries some 900,000 distinct CDR3 sequences, about 48% recorded once. Sequenced sample: blood. The receptors derive from a man aged 25-40 years in good health.

This clonotype was seen only a few times. The gene calls are TRBV7-8 and TRBJ1-2; D unresolved. The CDR3 is 14 residues long. Germline V gene sequence: CDR1 SGHVS, CDR2 FQNEAQ. V was clipped by 3 bases and J by 2 bases, with 10 bases between them. This CDR3 is CASSFSAGNYGYTF. The CDR3 DNA sequence: TGTGCCAGCAGCTTTTCGGCGGGGAACTATGGCTACACCTTC.

This clonotype was seen once. The chain joins TRBV10-3 to TRBJ2-1, with D perhaps TRBD2 (7 bases). Germline values: CDR1 ENHRY, CDR2 SYGVKD. The CDR3 runs 13 residues. V lost 5 bases to trimming and J lost 12 bases, with 17 bases between them. The CDR3 coding sequence is TGTGCCATCAGTAGCGGGGTGGACAGTGGGCAGTTCTTC. This sequence encodes CAISSGVDSGQFF.

The CDR3 DNA follows: TGTGCCAGCAGCCCTCGGGTTTCCGCATTTAGCACAGATACGCAGTATTTT. It specifies CASSPRVSAFSTDTQYF. V usage is TRBV6-1 and J usage is TRBJ2-3; D gene ambiguous. The V end lost 6 bases, the J end lost 0 bases, and 19 bases lay between the germline ends. The germline gives CDR1 MNHNS, CDR2 SASEGT. This CDR3 has 17 amino acids.

This clonotype has a single count. The V and J genes are TRBV6-5 and TRBJ2-7, with 9 nucleotides matching TRBD1. This CDR3 is built from 14 residues. Germline values: CDR1 MNHEY, CDR2 SVGAGI. J was trimmed by 4 bases and V by 2 bases; bases with no gene match: 3. Written as DNA, the CDR3 is TGTGCCAGCAGTTACACAGGGGGCAGGTACGAGCAGTACTTC. Its translation: CASSYTGGRYEQYF.

The chain employs TRBV20-1 and TRBJ2-1; 7 bases line up with TRBD2. Trimming removed 4 bases from V and 3 bases from J; junction bases left unmatched: 6. The CDR3 length is 14 residues. Germline values: CDR1 DFQATT, CDR2 SNEGSKA (reference sequence). CDR3 amino acids: CSAILGGNYNEQFF. As DNA, the CDR3 is TGCAGTGCTATATTGGGGGGGAACTACAATGAGCAGTTCTTC.

The rearrangement joins TRBV6-5 to TRBJ2-5, with a tentative D call TRBD1 (5 bases). CDR3 length: 15 residues. The germline V gene has CDR1 MNHEY and CDR2 SVGAGI. Trimming took 0 bases from V and 2 from J, leaving 10 bases between them. The CDR3 is CASSYSWGQQETQYF. In nucleotides, the CDR3 is TGTGCCAGCAGTTACTCGTGGGGCCAGCAAGAGACCCAGTACTTC.

This clonotype showed up just a few times. A clone one base away is much larger, so this may be a read error. As DNA, the CDR3 is TGCGCCAGCGGCCAACCGACTAGCGGGGGGGCGAATACGCAGTATTTT. It is translated as CASGQPTSGGANTQYF. The J gene is TRBJ2-3, the V gene TRBV4-3, with 14 bases lining up with TRBD2. Per germline, CDR1 LGHNA and CDR2 YSLEER. This CDR3 has 16 residues.

The chain has TRBV24-1 and TRBJ2-1, with D possibly being TRBD1 (6 bases). CDR3 length: 17 amino acids. V lost 4 bases and J 4 bases, leaving 19 bases between the germline ends. CDR1 is KGHDR and CDR2 is SFDVKD in the germline V gene. The CDR3 region has the DNA TGTGCCACCAGTGACTCCGGGACACTCAAAATTTACAATGAGCAGTTCTTC. Translated, it gives CATSDSGTLKIYNEQFF.

The sample holds a few counts of this clonotype. In nucleotides, the CDR3 is TGTGCCAGCAGTCCCCTCAACCTCAATCAGCCCCAGCATTTT. This gives the protein CASSPLNLNQPQHF. This sequence joins TRBV27 and TRBJ1-5; no clear D gene. This CDR3 has 14 residues. V was pared by 5 bases and J by 3 bases, with 11 bases between. CDR1 and CDR2 from the germline V gene are MNHEY and SMNVEV (reference sequence).

This CDR3 is CASSQHRDRGWADTQYF. The CDR3 DNA sequence: TGTGCCAGCAGCCAGCACCGGGACAGGGGGTGGGCAGATACGCAGTATTTT. V usage is TRBV3-1 and J usage is TRBJ2-3, with TRBD1 matching 11 bases. Germline assignment: CDR1 LGHDT and CDR2 YNNKEL (reference sequence). The CDR3 covers 17 residues. V lost 3 bases and J lost 4; bases outside the gene matches: 9.

The V and J genes are TRBV4-1 and TRBJ1-1; D is unclear. The CDR3 loop spans 14 amino acids. Germline values: CDR1 MGHRA, CDR2 YSYEKL. Trimming shortened V by 3 bases and J by 0 bases, and 8 bases separated the two germline ends. The CDR3 nucleotides are TGCGCCAGCAGCCAGTTGAAGATGAACACTGAAGCTTTCTTT. Amino acid sequence: CASSQLKMNTEAFF.

This chain joins TRBV7-2 and TRBJ1-5; D not resolved. This CDR3 spans 13 amino acids. Germline values: CDR1 SGHTA, CDR2 FQGNSA. The V gene lost 4 bases and the J gene lost 9 bases, with 13 bases spanning the gap. CDR3 bases: TGTGCCAGCAGCTCAGTCCAGGCCCGGCCCCAGCATTTT. It encodes CASSSVQARPQHF.

The V gene is TRBV27, the J gene TRBJ2-1, with D perhaps assigned TRBD1 or TRBD2 (6 bases each). The CDR3 has 16 residues. Trimming pared 3 bases from V and 6 bases from J, leaving 18 bases between. The V gene's germline CDR1 is MNHEY and CDR2 SMNVEV (reference sequence). The CDR3: CASSLAGTLGANEQFF. The CDR3 DNA is TGTGCCAGCAGTTTGGCCGGGACTTTGGGGGCCAATGAGCAGTTCTTC.

This chain uses TRBV28 with TRBJ2-7; a weak D match, TRBD1 (6 bases). V was trimmed by 8 bases and J by 2 bases, leaving 10 bases between them. In germline, CDR1 is MDHEN, CDR2 SYDVKM. This CDR3 has 12 amino acids. The CDR3 region is CASRDTTYEQYF. CDR3 nucleotides: TGTGCCAGCCGGGACACAACCTACGAGCAGTACTTC.

The genes are TRBV6-5 and TRBJ2-6; no firm D call. The CDR3 runs 14 residues. Trimming took off 8 bases at V and 0 bases at J, with 8 bases between the two ends. Germline V gene data show CDR1 as MNHEY and CDR2 as SVGAGI. The CDR3 DNA reads TGTGCCAGCTCGGCAGGCTCTGGGGCCAACGTCCTGACTTTC. This codes for CASSAGSGANVLTF.

The V and J genes are TRBV12-3 or TRBV12-4 and TRBJ2-3, with 9 positions matching TRBD2. The CDR3 extends over 15 amino acids. Trimming took 5 bases from V and 4 from J; bases not matched to a gene: 7. In DNA, the CDR3 is TGTGCCAGCAGTGCCCTACTAGCGGGCGCAGATACGCAGTATTTT. Protein product: CASSALLAGADTQYF.

The chain links TRBV28 to TRBJ1-5; a weak D match, TRBD1 (5 bases). Germline V gives CDR1 MDHEN, CDR2 SYDVKM. The CDR3 covers 15 residues. V was pared by 4 bases and J by 0 bases, with 10 bases between. CDR3 amino acids: CASSSQGFSNQPQHF. The DNA of the CDR3 is TGTGCCAGCAGTTCCCAGGGTTTTAGCAATCAGCCCCAGCATTTT. Using reference TRBV28 and TRBJ1-5 for the parts outside the CDR3, the full variable domain is DVKVTQSSRYLVKRTGEKVFLECVQDMDHENMFWYRQDPGLGLRLIYFSYDVKMKEKGDIPEGYSVSREKKERFSLILESASTNQTSMYLCASSSQGFSNQPQHFGDGTRLSIL.

This rearrangement joins TRBV7-2 to TRBJ1-2, with D tentatively TRBD1 (5 bases). This CDR3 region has 15 residues. CDR1 and CDR2 (germline): SGHTA, FQGNSA. V gave up 5 bases and J gave up 2 bases, with 15 bases separating them. This CDR3 reads CASSPSGYSNYGYTF. DNA of the CDR3: TGTGCCAGCAGCCCTTCAGGGTATTCGAACTATGGCTACACCTTC.

This clonotype has a count of ten or more. The chain carries TRBV15 and TRBJ2-5, with D perhaps TRBD2 (6 bases). Germline V gene sequence: CDR1 LNHNV, CDR2 YYDKDF (reference sequence). V lost 5 bases and J lost 5, with 12 bases in between. The CDR3 extends over 13 amino acids. The DNA for the CDR3 is TGTGCCACCAGCCTACACGGAGGGGAGACCCAGTACTTC. Translated, it gives CATSLHGGETQYF.

The chain couples TRBV7-3 to TRBJ2-3; no firm D call. The CDR3 is 14 residues long. Germline values: CDR1 SGHTA, CDR2 FQGTGA. Deletions cut 0 bases from V and 4 bases from J, with 8 bases between. The CDR3 DNA reads TGTGCCAGCAGCTTAACTAGAGGATCAGATACGCAGTATTTT. Residues: CASSLTRGSDTQYF.

J is TRBJ1-6 and V is TRBV11-1, with D unresolved. CDR1 is SGHAT and CDR2 is FQDESV in the germline V gene (reference sequence). The length of the CDR3 is 14 residues. V gave up 5 bases and J gave up 8 bases, with 13 bases separating them. The DNA of the CDR3 is TGTGCCAGCAGCCGCAGACAAATCGATTCACCCCTCCACTTT. Its protein product is CASSRRQIDSPLHF. Looking up the rest from reference TRBV11-1 and TRBJ1-6 gives the full variable domain: EAEVAQSPRYKITEKSQAVAFWCDPISGHATLYWYRQILGQGPELLVQFQDESVVDDSQLPKDRFSAERLKGVDSTLKIQPAELGDSAMYLCASSRRQIDSPLHFGNGTRLTVT.

This clonotype was observed a handful of times. The chain joins TRBV11-2 to TRBJ2-4; 9 bases are shared with TRBD2. TRBJ2-7 matches the DNA end more closely, so the J call is doubtful. CDR3 size: 15 residues. Germline assignment: CDR1 SGHAT and CDR2 FQNNGV. CDR3 bases: TGTGCCAGCAGCCCCCAGGCGGGGGGGAATTACGAGCAGTACTTC. Its protein product is CASSPQAGGNYEQYF.

The CDR3 reads CASSALTGDAGTQYF. CDR3 coding DNA: TGTGCCAGCAGTGCCCTCACAGGGGACGCAGGTACGCAGTATTTT. The J gene is TRBJ2-3, the V gene TRBV6-4, with TRBD1 matching 7 bases. The CDR3 loop spans 15 amino acids. V lost 4 bases, J lost 8 bases, and 12 bases stayed unmatched. CDR1 is MRHNA, CDR2 SNTAGT, per germline.

This chain links TRBV27 with TRBJ2-3; 9 bases align to TRBD2. Germline V gives CDR1 MNHEY, CDR2 SMNVEV (reference sequence). Trimming took 4 bases from V and 6 from J; bases not matched to a gene: 8. The CDR3 loop spans 15 amino acids. The CDR3 here is CASSSPGLASDTQYF. In nucleotides, the CDR3 is TGTGCCAGCAGTTCGCCGGGACTAGCCTCCGATACGCAGTATTTT.

The J gene is TRBJ2-6, the V gene TRBV29-1, with 7 bases that match TRBD2. The V segment lost 5 bases and the J segment 1 base; nucleotides outside the gene matches: 11. From germline, CDR1 is SQVTM and CDR2 ANQGSEA. The CDR3 contains 17 residues. The CDR3 DNA is TGCAGCGTTAAATGGGAGGGATTAGTTTCTGGGGCCAACGTCCTGACTTTC. This codes for CSVKWEGLVSGANVLTF.

This sequence joins TRBV29-1 and TRBJ1-2; possible D gene TRBD1, 6 bases. CDR1 and CDR2 from the germline V gene are SQVTM and ANQGSEA. The V end was cut by 5 bases, the J end by 4 bases, with 11 bases between. The CDR3 is 12 amino acids. CDR3 bases: TGCAGCGTTAACAGGGTCACCTATGGCTACACCTTC. Translation gives CSVNRVTYGYTF.

The chain employs TRBV20-1 and TRBJ2-3; D gene uncertain. Trimming stripped 6 bases from V and 4 bases from J, with 17 bases between. CDR1 is DFQATT, CDR2 SNEGSKA, per germline (reference sequence). The CDR3 runs 14 residues. The CDR3 DNA is TGCAGTGCGCACCGCGGCTCGCGCGCAGATACGCAGTATTTT. Translating it yields CSAHRGSRADTQYF.

The gene calls are TRBV4-2 and TRBJ2-1, with 10 nucleotides matching TRBD2. Germline V gene lookup returns CDR1 LGHNA and CDR2 YNFKEQ. V shed 3 bases and J 9 bases; nucleotides not matched to a gene: 5. The CDR3 extends over 14 amino acids. CDR3 bases: TGTGCCAGCAGCCATCAGCGGGGGGGCCCTGAGCAGTTCTTC. Translation: CASSHQRGGPEQFF.

The DNA of the CDR3 is TGTGCCAGCAGCTTTAACCCCCGACTAGCGGGATCCTACAATGAGCAGTTCTTC. Amino acids: CASSFNPRLAGSYNEQFF. V is TRBV5-5 and J is TRBJ2-1; 11 bases align to TRBD2. Trimming took 2 bases from V and 1 from J; bases not matched to a gene: 8. CDR3 size: 18 residues. CDR1 SGHKS and CDR2 YYEKEE come from the germline V gene (reference sequence). The variable domain in full, completed from reference TRBV5-5 and TRBJ2-1, reads DAGVTQSPTHLIKTRGQQVTLRCSPISGHKSVSWYQQVLGQGPQFIFQYYEKEERGRGNFPDRFSARQFPNYSSELNVNALLLGDSALYLCASSFNPRLAGSYNEQFFGPGTRLTVL.

This chain links TRBV20-1 with TRBJ2-1; weak D call: TRBD2 (5 bases). The germline V gene has CDR1 DFQATT and CDR2 SNEGSKA (reference sequence). V was cut by 6 bases and J by 9 bases, with 18 bases left in between. The length of the CDR3 is 13 residues. The CDR3 spells CSAPLGYEGEQFF. For the CDR3, the DNA is TGCAGTGCACCCCTGGGGTATGAGGGTGAGCAGTTCTTC.

This clonotype has a handful of counts. The chain has TRBV28 and TRBJ2-7; a weak D match, TRBD2 (6 bases). Trimming pared 7 bases from V and 2 bases from J, leaving 15 bases between. The germline V gene has CDR1 MDHEN and CDR2 SYDVKM. This CDR3 has 14 residues. CDR3 nucleotides: TGTGCCAGCATCTTGGGGGGTTCGACCTACGAGCAGTACTTC. This sequence encodes CASILGGSTYEQYF.